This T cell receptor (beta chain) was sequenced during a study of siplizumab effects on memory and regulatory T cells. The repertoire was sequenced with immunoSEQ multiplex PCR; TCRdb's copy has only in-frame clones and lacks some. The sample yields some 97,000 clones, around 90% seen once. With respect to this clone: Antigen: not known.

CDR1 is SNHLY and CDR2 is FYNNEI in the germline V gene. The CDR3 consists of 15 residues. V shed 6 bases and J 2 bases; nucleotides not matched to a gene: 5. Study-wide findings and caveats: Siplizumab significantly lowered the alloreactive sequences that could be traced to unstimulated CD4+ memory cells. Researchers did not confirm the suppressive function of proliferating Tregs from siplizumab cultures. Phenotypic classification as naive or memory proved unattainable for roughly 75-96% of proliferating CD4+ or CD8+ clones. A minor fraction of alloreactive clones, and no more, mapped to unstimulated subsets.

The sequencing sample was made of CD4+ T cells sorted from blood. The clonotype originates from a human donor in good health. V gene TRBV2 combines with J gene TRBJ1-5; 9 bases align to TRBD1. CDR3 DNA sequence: TGTGCCAGCAGCGAAACAGGGGGCGGCAATCAGCCCCAGCATTTT. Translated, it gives CASSETGGGNQPQHF.